This T cell receptor (beta chain) appears in the sequencing data of a study of neoadjuvant anti-PD-1 for oral cavity cancer (dated by TCRdb to about 2021). Turning to the overall study: Before undergoing curative-intent surgical resection, most patients got three to four biweekly nivolumab doses at 3 mg/kg. Under RECIST 1.1, patients with complete response, partial response or stable disease were classed as responders, and patients with progression were classed as non-responders. The parent correlative cohort included 11 to 13 patients, with a roughly 35% response rate. A fourth nivolumab dose was given around day 43 to patients without progression, and definitive surgical resection was performed in those patients on days 50-56. The full study reports these points: After neoadjuvant nivolumab, significantly higher T cell clonality (Gini index) was found within PBMCs in non-responders than in responders. Higher pretreatment blood Treg/Th17 ratios correlated with higher pretreatment blood TCRbeta clonality and lower post-treatment tumor TCRbeta clonality. Only a few patients per response group were included in the TCR analyses, and the authors called for validation in larger cohorts.

What the time point label conveys for this sample: after neoadjuvant nivolumab, at surgical resection. Patients had been newly diagnosed with stage II-IVA oral cavity squamous cell carcinoma, and no prior systemic or radiation treatment had been given to the patients. The cohort was made up of patients with locally advanced, HPV-negative oral cavity squamous cell carcinoma. Peripheral blood mononuclear cells were analyzed directly and were not maintained or expanded in culture. Samples were obtained from a longitudinal correlative study of a single-arm phase II trial of neoadjuvant nivolumab in oral cavity squamous cell carcinoma. Genomic DNA-based TCRbeta sequencing was performed on subject-matched pre- and post-treatment PBMCs and tumors from three responders and three non-responders. Peripheral blood mononuclear cells were collected before nivolumab treatment and were collected again after treatment, at the time of surgery. The Maxwell RSC DNA from Cells kit was used to isolate genomic DNA from PBMCs.

Details on this clone: The clone's antigen remains unknown. Per-base qualities were not stored, and no clone one base away is much larger.

For deep sequencing of PBMC libraries, mostly around 520 ng of input genomic DNA was used, and six replicates were run per sample. TCRbeta libraries were prepared with the immunoSEQ hsTCRbeta kit according to the manufacturer's instructions. Sequencing of the completed libraries took place using an Illumina NovaSeq 6000 S4 flow cell after they had been pooled to about 3 nM. The paper's processing steps were these. The immunoSEQ Analyzer handled quality control and preprocessing of the raw data. The analysis was limited to productive rearrangements, and each clonotype was defined by a unique CDR3 amino acid sequence. Using the R package tcR, the researchers computed the Gini-Simpson index as their estimate of repertoire clonality. Student's t test was used to compare Gini indices, and Pearson correlation was used to assess associations with tumor size change. TCRdb holds this immuneACCESS table with in-frame rearrangements only. Some clones are missing; in checked studies, unresolved V genes explain under half, and the rest has no known cause. For V, J and clone size, that table is used; D and trimming come from the DNA. The sample records 63,000 or so clones, 80% to 90% of which are singletons. Around 2.7% of the sample is in the top ten clones.

The CDR3, from cysteine to phenylalanine, totals 15 residues. Only the CDR3 DNA stays, 45 bases, in frame from base 1. Looking up the germline V gene yields CDR1 SGHTA and CDR2 FQGNSA. Unmatched junction bases come to 8, with V trimmed by 7 bases and J by 7 bases. This clonotype originated in a person aged 40 to 85 with oral cavity squamous cell carcinoma. This chain is built from TRBV7-2 and TRBJ2-1; 12 bases in the junction line up with TRBD2. The sequencing here drew on PBMCs, taken after nivolumab (anti-PD-1) treatment. The DNA reads as follows: TGTGCCAGCAATAGTGGACTAGCGGGAAGGAATGAGCAGTTCTTC. Translation gives CASNSGLAGRNEQFF. Full variable domain (CDR3 extended with the reference TRBV7-2 and TRBJ2-1 proteins): GAGVSQSPSNKVTEKGKDVELRCDPISGHTALYWYRQSLGQGLEFLIYFQGNSAPDKSGLPSDRFSAERTGGSVSTLTIQRTQQEDSAVYLCASNSGLAGRNEQFFGPGTRLTVL.